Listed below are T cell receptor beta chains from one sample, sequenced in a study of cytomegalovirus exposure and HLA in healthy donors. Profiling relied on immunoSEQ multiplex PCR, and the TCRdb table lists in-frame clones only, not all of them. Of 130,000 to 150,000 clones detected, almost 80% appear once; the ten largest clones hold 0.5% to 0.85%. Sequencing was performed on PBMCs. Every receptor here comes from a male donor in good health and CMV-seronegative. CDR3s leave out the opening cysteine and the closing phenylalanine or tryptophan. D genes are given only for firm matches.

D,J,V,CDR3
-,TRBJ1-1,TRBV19,ASSIDREGFMNTEAF
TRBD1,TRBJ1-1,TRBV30,AWSTGGADTEAF
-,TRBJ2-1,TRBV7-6,ASSLELSSSYNEQF
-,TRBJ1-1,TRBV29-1,SVEGRMNTEAF
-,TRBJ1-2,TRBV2,ASSEADPGYYGYT
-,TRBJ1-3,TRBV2,ASSETRAGNTIY
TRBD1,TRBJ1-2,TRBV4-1,ASSQEGRGVYGYT
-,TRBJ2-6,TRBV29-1,SVRTAESSGANVLT
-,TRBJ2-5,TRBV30,AWSGGLGEETQY
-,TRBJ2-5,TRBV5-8,ASSPTRRETQY
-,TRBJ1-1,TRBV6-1,ASSFGGVNTEAF
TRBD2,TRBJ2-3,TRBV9,ASSDSGRADTQY
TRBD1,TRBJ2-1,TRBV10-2,VSSEVWTGVYNEQF
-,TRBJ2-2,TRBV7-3,ASSGTNTGELF
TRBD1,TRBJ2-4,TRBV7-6,ASSSPGQGRPTLY
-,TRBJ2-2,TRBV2,ASRTISNTGELF
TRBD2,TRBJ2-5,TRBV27,ASIKRGTSGSTETQY
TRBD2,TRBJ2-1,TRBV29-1,SVLRLAGVWLDEQF
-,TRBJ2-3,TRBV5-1,ASSLVLETDTQY
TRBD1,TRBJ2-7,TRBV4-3,ASSQDRDSKHSYEQY
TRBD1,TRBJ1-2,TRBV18,ASSGVTGDYGYT
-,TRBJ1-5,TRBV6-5,ASSYSRGQPQH
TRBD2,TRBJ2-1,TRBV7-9,SSGVSGIINEQF
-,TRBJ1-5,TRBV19,ASSMGGPQH
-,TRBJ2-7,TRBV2,ASSGMDYIYEQY
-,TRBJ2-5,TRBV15,ATSRDRVSRGETQY
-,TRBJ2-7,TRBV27,ASSVSRGGSYEQY
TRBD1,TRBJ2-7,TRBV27,ASSSPGQGSSYEQY
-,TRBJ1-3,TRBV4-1,ASSQVDSSNGNTIY